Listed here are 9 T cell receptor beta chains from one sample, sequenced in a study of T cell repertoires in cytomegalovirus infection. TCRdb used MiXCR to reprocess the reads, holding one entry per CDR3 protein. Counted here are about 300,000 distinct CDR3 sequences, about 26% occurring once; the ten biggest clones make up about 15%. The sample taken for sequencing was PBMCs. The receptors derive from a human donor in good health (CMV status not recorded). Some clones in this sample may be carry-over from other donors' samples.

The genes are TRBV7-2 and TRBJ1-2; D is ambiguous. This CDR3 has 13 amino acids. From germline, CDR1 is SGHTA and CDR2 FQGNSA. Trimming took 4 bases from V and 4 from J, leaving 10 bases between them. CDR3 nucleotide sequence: TGTGCCAGCAGCTCGCCAGGTCCCTATGGCTACACCTTC. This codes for CASSSPGPYGYTF.

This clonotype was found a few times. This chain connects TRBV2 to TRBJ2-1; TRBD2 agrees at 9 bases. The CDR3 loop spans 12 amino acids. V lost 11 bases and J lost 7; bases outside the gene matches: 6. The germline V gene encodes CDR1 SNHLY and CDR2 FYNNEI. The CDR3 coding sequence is TGTGCCGGTAGGACTAGCGTAAATGAGCAGTTCTTC. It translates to CAGRTSVNEQFF.

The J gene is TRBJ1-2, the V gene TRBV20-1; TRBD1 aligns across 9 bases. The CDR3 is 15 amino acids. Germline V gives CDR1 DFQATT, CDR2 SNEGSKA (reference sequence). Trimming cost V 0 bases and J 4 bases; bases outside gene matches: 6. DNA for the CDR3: TGCAGTGCTAGAGAATCGGGACAGGGAATCTATGGCTACACCTTC. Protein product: CSARESGQGIYGYTF.

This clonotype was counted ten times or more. The CDR3, as DNA: TGTGCCAGCAGCCCTACAGGGGGGTTGATTTACAATGAGCAGTTCTTC. Amino acid sequence: CASSPTGGLIYNEQFF. The rearrangement links TRBV7-2 to TRBJ2-1; 8 nucleotides match TRBD1. Germline CDR1 SGHTA, CDR2 FQGNSA. The CDR3 runs 16 residues. J gave up 4 bases and V 5 bases, and 10 bases lay outside the gene matches.

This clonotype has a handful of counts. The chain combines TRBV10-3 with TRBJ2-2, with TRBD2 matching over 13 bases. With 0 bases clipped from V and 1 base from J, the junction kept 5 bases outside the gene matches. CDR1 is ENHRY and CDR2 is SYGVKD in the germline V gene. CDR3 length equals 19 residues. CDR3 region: CAISESGLAGPGNTGELFF. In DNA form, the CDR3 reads TGTGCCATCAGTGAGTCGGGACTAGCGGGACCAGGGAACACCGGGGAGCTGTTTTTT.

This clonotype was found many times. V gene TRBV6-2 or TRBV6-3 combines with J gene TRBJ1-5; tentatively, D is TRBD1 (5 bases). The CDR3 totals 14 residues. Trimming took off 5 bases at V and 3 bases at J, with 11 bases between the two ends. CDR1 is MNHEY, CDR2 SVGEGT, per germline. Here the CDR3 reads CASSLDRSNQPQHF. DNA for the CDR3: TGTGCCAGCAGTCTAGACAGATCCAATCAGCCCCAGCATTTT.

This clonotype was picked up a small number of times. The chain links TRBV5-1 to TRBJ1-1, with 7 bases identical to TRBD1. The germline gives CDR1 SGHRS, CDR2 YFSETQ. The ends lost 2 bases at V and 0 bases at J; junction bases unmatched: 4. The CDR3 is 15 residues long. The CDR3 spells CASSLTGEVNTEAFF. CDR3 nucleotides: TGCGCCAGCAGCTTAACAGGGGAGGTGAACACTGAAGCTTTCTTT. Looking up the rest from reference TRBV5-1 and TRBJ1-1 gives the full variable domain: KAGVTQTPRYLIKTRGQQVTLSCSPISGHRSVSWYQQTPGQGLQFLFEYFSETQRNKGNFPGRFSGRQFSNSRSEMNVSTLELGDSALYLCASSLTGEVNTEAFFGQGTRLTVV.

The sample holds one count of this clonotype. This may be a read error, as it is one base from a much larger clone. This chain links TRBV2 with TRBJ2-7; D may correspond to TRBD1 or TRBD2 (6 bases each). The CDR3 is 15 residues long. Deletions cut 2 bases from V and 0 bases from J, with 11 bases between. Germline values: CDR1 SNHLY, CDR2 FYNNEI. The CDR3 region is CASSERGTISYEQYF. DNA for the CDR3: TGTGCCAGCAGTGAACGGGGGACAATCTCCTACGAGCAGTACTTC.

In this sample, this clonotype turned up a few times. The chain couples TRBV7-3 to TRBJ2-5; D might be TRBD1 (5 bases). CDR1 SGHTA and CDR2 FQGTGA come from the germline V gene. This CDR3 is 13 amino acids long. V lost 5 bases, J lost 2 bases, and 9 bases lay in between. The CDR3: CASSTRQQETQYF. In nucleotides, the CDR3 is TGTGCCAGCAGCACAAGACAGCAAGAGACCCAGTACTTC. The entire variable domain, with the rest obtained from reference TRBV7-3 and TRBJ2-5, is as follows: GAGVSQTPSNKVTEKGKYVELRCDPISGHTALYWYRQSLGQGPEFLIYFQGTGAADDSGLPNDRFFAVRPEGSVSTLKIQRTERGDSAVYLCASSTRQQETQYFGPGTRLLVL.